The sequence of this T cell receptor beta chain was determined in a study of T cell changes during pregnancy in multiple sclerosis. The CDR3 loop spans 12 amino acids. Germline loops: CDR1 PRHDT, CDR2 FYEKMQ (reference sequence). Germline trimming cut 1 base from V and 16 bases from J; bases unmatched to any gene: 7. Measured with immunoSEQ multiplex PCR; TCRdb has only the in-frame clones, and not every one. The repertoire holds about 40,000 clones, roughly nine tenths seen once, with 4.7% in the top ten. The sequence came from a female donor in good health, enrolled as a control in a pregnancy study. The chain is built from TRBV13 and TRBJ2-1, with 7 bases matching TRBD1. The sample here was peripheral blood, taken in the second trimester of pregnancy. CDR3 loop: CASSLASDRAFF. The CDR3 coding sequence is TGTGCCAGCAGCTTAGCCAGCGACAGGGCCTTCTTC.